The 2 T cell receptor beta chains reported below all come from one sample, sequenced in a study of T cells in Graves' hyperthyroidism and ophthalmopathy. Amplified TCR beta CDR3 regions came from RNA transcripts. First-round RT-PCR of the TCR CDR3 relied on the HTBI primer set. Using its own MiXCR run on the multiplex PCR reads, TCRdb lists one record per CDR3 protein. The sample holds around 600,000 distinct CDR3 sequences, approximately 15% seen once. Sequencing was carried out using blood. These receptors were collected from a woman younger than 30 with Graves' ophthalmopathy.

The chain carries TRBV7-9 and TRBJ1-1; tentative D call: TRBD1 (5 bases). The CDR3 extends over 16 amino acids. With 0 bases removed from V and 1 base from J, the gap between germline ends came to 12 bases. Germline V gives CDR1 SEHNR, CDR2 FQNEAQ (reference sequence). The CDR3 DNA follows: TGTGCCAGCAGCTTAGCGGTGGGGGGAAAGAACACTGAAGCTTTCTTT. This translates into CASSLAVGGKNTEAFF.

A few counts support this clonotype. The V gene is TRBV19, the J gene TRBJ1-3; TRBD1 is a possible D gene (6 bases). Trimming shortened V by 4 bases and J by 6 bases, and 10 bases separated the two germline ends. There are 13 residues in the CDR3. From germline, CDR1 is LNHDA and CDR2 SQIVND (reference sequence). The CDR3 nucleotides read TGTGCCAGTAGTACTGACAGGTTAAACACCATATATTTT. This gives the protein CASSTDRLNTIYF.